The 7 T cell receptor beta chains below come from one sample, sequenced in a study of blood T cell repertoires in COVID-19. Assay used: immunoSEQ multiplex PCR; TCRdb lists only in-frame clones, some missing. The table shows about 180,000 clones, with around 86% occurring only once. The material sequenced was PBMCs or T cells enriched from blood (not recorded which). The receptors shown here come from a woman aged 25 to 39 who had recovered from COVID-19.

This clone was counted only a few times. The chain joins TRBV11-2 to TRBJ2-7; 11 positions match TRBD2. Germline CDR1 is SGHAT and CDR2 is FQNNGV. Losses at the gene ends were 3 bases for V and 4 bases for J; bases not matched to a gene: 2. The CDR3 covers 14 residues. The CDR3 loop is CASSFLAGGYEQYF. The DNA for the CDR3 is TGTGCCAGCAGCTTTTTAGCGGGAGGGTACGAGCAGTACTTC.

V usage is TRBV7-8 and J usage is TRBJ1-6; D is undetermined. The CDR3 spans 16 residues. The ends were cut back, 2 bases at V and 3 bases at J, with 11 bases in the middle. Germline values: CDR1 SGHVS, CDR2 FQNEAQ. The DNA for the CDR3 is TGTGCCAGCAGCTTAACGACTGTTCTCTATAATTCACCCCTCCACTTT. Its translation: CASSLTTVLYNSPLHF.

The V and J genes are TRBV29-1 and TRBJ1-2, with D unresolved. The V gene's germline CDR1 is SQVTM and CDR2 ANQGSEA. V lost 4 bases, J lost 3 bases, and 36 bases lay in between. The CDR3 is made up of 21 amino acids. As DNA, the CDR3 is TGCAGCGTTGGTTATATTAGCGGTGGCAGCGTTGGTTATATTAGCGACTATGGCTACACCTTC. It is translated as CSVGYISGGSVGYISDYGYTF.

In its sample, this clone was seen once. This CDR3 reads CAISGNKVQQETQYF. The CDR3 DNA follows: TGTGCCATCAGTGGAAATAAGGTACAGCAAGAGACCCAGTACTTC. The chain joins TRBV10-3 to TRBJ2-5; D unresolved. Germline CDR1 reads ENHRY; CDR2 reads SYGVKD. V was clipped by 4 bases and J by 2 bases, with 14 bases between them. The CDR3 totals 15 residues.

The sample holds a few counts of this clone. The rearrangement links TRBV28 to TRBJ2-1; 11 nucleotides agree with TRBD2. The CDR3 runs to 16 residues. Trimming cost V 3 bases and J 6 bases; bases outside gene matches: 7. Germline CDR1 reads MDHEN; CDR2 reads SYDVKM. The CDR3 DNA sequence: TGTGCCAGCAGTTTCTCTAGCGGGAGGAGGGGCAATGAGCAGTTCTTC. Its protein is CASSFSSGRRGNEQFF.

The genes are TRBV27 and TRBJ2-2; 7 nucleotides align to TRBD1. Germline V gene lookup returns CDR1 MNHEY and CDR2 SMNVEV (reference sequence). Trimming at V came to 7 bases and at J to 4 bases, leaving 6 bases not matched to a gene. The CDR3 is 14 residues long. The CDR3 region has the DNA TGTGCCAGCACTGACAGGGCCCTCACCGGGGAGCTGTTTTTT. It translates to CASTDRALTGELFF.

The chain is built from TRBV9 and TRBJ2-1; TRBD2 aligns across 7 bases. Germline V CDR1 and CDR2: SGDLS, YYNGEE. The CDR3 extends over 16 amino acids. V gave up 0 bases and J gave up 5 bases; unmatched junction bases: 8. The CDR3: CASSVDLAATNNEQFF. CDR3 coding DNA: TGTGCCAGCAGCGTAGATCTAGCGGCTACCAACAATGAGCAGTTCTTC. The full variable domain, its missing parts supplied by reference TRBV9 and TRBJ2-1, is DSGVTQTPKHLITATGQRVTLRCSPRSGDLSVYWYQQSLDQGLQFLIQYYNGEERAKGNILERFSAQQFPDLHSELNLSSLELGDSALYFCASSVDLAATNNEQFFGPGTRLTVL.